These 15 T cell receptor beta chains originate from one sample sequenced in a study of T cell changes during pregnancy in multiple sclerosis. Using immunoSEQ multiplex PCR, the repertoire was profiled, and TCRdb retains in-frame clones only, with some absent. The table has over 45,000 clones, 90% to 95% seen once. Specimen: CD4+ T cells from peripheral blood mononuclear cells, collected in the second trimester of pregnancy. The receptors derive from a female donor with multiple sclerosis, enrolled in a pregnancy study.

V usage is TRBV18 and J usage is TRBJ2-3; D call uncertain. Deletions cut 5 bases from V and 2 bases from J, with 8 bases between. The CDR3 has 13 amino acids. Germline V gives CDR1 KGHSH, CDR2 LQKENI. The CDR3 sequence: CASSSDITDTQYF. The CDR3 DNA is TGTGCCAGCTCATCCGACATCACAGATACGCAGTATTTT. Filled out from reference TRBV18 and TRBJ2-3, the complete variable domain reads NAGVMQNPRHLVRRRGQEARLRCSPMKGHSHVYWYRQLPEEGLKFMVYLQKENIIDESGMPKERFSAEFPKEGPSILRIQQVVRGDSAAYFCASSSDITDTQYFGPGTRLTVL.

The chain couples TRBV4-1 to TRBJ1-3; D remains unclear. Germline V gene data show CDR1 as MGHRA and CDR2 as YSYEKL. This CDR3 has 15 residues. With 4 bases removed from V and 0 bases from J, the gap between germline ends came to 10 bases. CDR3 DNA: TGCGCCAGCAGCCCCTTGATCAGCTCTGGAAACACCATATATTTT. It specifies CASSPLISSGNTIYF.

The genes are TRBV30 and TRBJ1-6; no definite D call. V dropped 5 bases and J dropped 2 bases, with 7 bases sitting between them. This CDR3 comprises 13 residues. Per the germline V gene, CDR1 is GTSNPN and CDR2 is SVGIG (reference sequence). This CDR3 reads CAWAPAYNSPLHF. The CDR3, as DNA: TGTGCCTGGGCCCCGGCCTATAATTCACCCCTCCACTTT. Full variable domain (remainder filled in from reference TRBV30 and TRBJ1-6): SQTIHQWPATLVQPVGSPLSLECTVEGTSNPNLYWYRQAAGRGLQLLFYSVGIGQISSEVPQNLSASRPQDRQFILSSKKLLLSDSGFYLCAWAPAYNSPLHFGNGTRLTVT.

This clone has only one observation. The chain couples TRBV28 to TRBJ1-2; possibly TRBD1 for D (6 bases). The germline V gene has CDR1 MDHEN and CDR2 SYDVKM. This CDR3 contains 15 residues. Between the trimmed V and J ends, which lost 6 bases and 1 base, there was a span of 15 bases. CDR3 region: CASSAPRGGNYGYTF. The CDR3 DNA reads as TGTGCCAGCAGCGCACCGAGGGGGGGTAACTATGGCTACACCTTC.

The rearrangement links TRBV23-1 to TRBJ2-3; 10 bases map to TRBD1. TRBV23-1 is annotated as an ORF whose role is uncertain. V lost 7 bases, J lost 3 bases, and 4 bases stayed unmatched. The CDR3 spans 14 residues. The DNA for the CDR3 is TGCGCCAGCAACTGGGACAGGGGAACAGATACGCAGTATTTT. Its protein is CASNWDRGTDTQYF.

The chain combines TRBV6-5 with TRBJ2-7, with D possibly TRBD2 on 6 matching bases. V lost 3 bases and J lost 5, with 11 bases in between. This CDR3 is built from 13 residues. Germline V gene sequence: CDR1 MNHEY, CDR2 SVGAGI. This chain's CDR3 is CASSYGGSHEQYF. CDR3 sequence (DNA): TGTGCCAGCAGTTATGGGGGGAGCCACGAGCAGTACTTC.

The chain couples TRBV5-1 to TRBJ2-1, with 11 positions matching TRBD2. Germline V CDR1 and CDR2: SGHRS, YFSETQ. This CDR3 region has 14 residues. V dropped 1 base and J dropped 8; count of bases not matched to a gene: 2. The CDR3 spells CASSLTSGSHEQFF. The CDR3, as DNA: TGCGCCAGCAGCTTGACTAGCGGGAGCCATGAGCAGTTCTTC.

The chain employs TRBV25-1 and TRBJ1-4; D is unresolved. CDR3 size: 13 residues. Germline-derived CDR1 and CDR2 are MGHDK and SYGVNS. V lost 1 base and J lost 11, with 11 bases in between. CDR3 in amino acids: CASSEFSQAKLFF. Written as DNA, the CDR3 is TGTGCCAGCAGTGAATTTTCCCAGGCTAAACTGTTTTTT.

The chain employs TRBV19 and TRBJ2-1, with D perhaps TRBD2 (6 bases). Trimming removed 5 bases at V and 3 bases at J, with 14 bases between. The CDR3 covers 15 residues. The V gene's germline CDR1 is LNHDA and CDR2 SQIVND (reference sequence). The chain's CDR3 is CASSVGAGNYNEQFF. The CDR3 coding sequence is TGTGCCAGTAGTGTAGGTGCGGGGAACTACAATGAGCAGTTCTTC.

The chain carries TRBV10-1 and TRBJ2-1, with 8 bases matching TRBD2. With V trimmed by 8 bases and J by 0 bases, 12 bases remained unmatched. The CDR3 runs to 17 residues. The V gene's germline CDR1 is WNHNN and CDR2 SYGVQD (reference sequence). CDR3 nucleotides: TGCGCCAGCTCTAACGTGGTAGCGGGGCTCTCCTACAATGAGCAGTTCTTC. Amino acids: CASSNVVAGLSYNEQFF.

V is TRBV27 and J is TRBJ2-3; 7 bases fit TRBD1. The CDR3 is made up of 14 amino acids. CDR1 MNHEY and CDR2 SMNVEV come from the germline V gene (reference sequence). With 5 bases clipped from V and 1 base from J, the junction kept 3 bases outside the gene matches. The CDR3 region has the DNA TGTGCCAGCAGTCTTACAGGGGGCACAGATACGCAGTATTTT. This encodes CASSLTGGTDTQYF.

The rearrangement joins TRBV27 to TRBJ2-7, with TRBD2 as a possible D gene (5 bases). Germline V gene data show CDR1 as MNHEY and CDR2 as SMNVEV (reference sequence). Trimming left V 3 bases short and J 7 bases short, with 16 bases between. The CDR3 loop spans 14 amino acids. The CDR3 DNA reads TGTGCCAGCAGTTTCCTCGGCCGGGGTGGGGAGCAGTACTTC. Translated, it gives CASSFLGRGGEQYF.

The J gene is TRBJ1-1, the V gene TRBV18; the D gene is possibly TRBD1 (6 bases). This CDR3 contains 14 residues. Trimming removed 2 bases at V and 3 bases at J, with 10 bases between. Germline-derived CDR1 and CDR2 are KGHSH and LQKENI. The CDR3 nucleotides read TGTGCCAGCTCACCAGTGGGGGCCCACACTGAAGCTTTCTTT. The encoded protein is CASSPVGAHTEAFF.

The chain recombines TRBV15 with TRBJ2-1, with TRBD2 identical over 9 bases. After removal of 3 bases from V and 2 bases from J, the junction contained 11 bases not matched to a gene. The CDR3 is made up of 18 amino acids. Germline V gene lookup returns CDR1 LNHNV and CDR2 YYDKDF (reference sequence). The CDR3 DNA follows: TGTGCCACCAGCAGGGGGGCTGGCGGGAGGGCCACCTACAATGAGCAGTTCTTC. Translated, it gives CATSRGAGGRATYNEQFF.

This clone turned up a few times. This chain links TRBV7-2 with TRBJ2-3; TRBD2 matches at 9 bases. Germline V lookup: CDR1 SGHTA, CDR2 FQGNSA. The CDR3 is made up of 15 amino acids. V shed 6 bases, J shed 6 bases, and the junction held 10 bases outside the gene matches. CDR3 sequence reads: CASRGGGRAWDTQYF. The CDR3 DNA reads TGTGCCAGCAGAGGGGGCGGGAGGGCCTGGGATACGCAGTATTTT.